This entry is about one T cell receptor (beta chain). V lost 6 bases and J lost 7; bases outside the gene matches: 4. This CDR3 comprises 12 residues. CDR1 and CDR2 (germline): SQVTM, ANQGSEA. Only in-frame clones appear in the TCRdb table, and some are missing; sequencing was by immunoSEQ multiplex PCR. In the table there are around 83,000 clones, more than 80% of which are singletons. The record originates from a study of technical replicates of blood from a handful of donors. The sequence derives from a human donor in good health. The gene calls are TRBV29-1 and TRBJ2-7; TRBD1 matches 12 bases. What was sequenced was T cells isolated from PBMCs. DNA of the CDR3: TGCAGCGTGGGACAGGGGGCAGGGGAGCAGTACTTC. It encodes CSVGQGAGEQYF.